Listed below are T cell receptor beta chains from one sample, sequenced in a study of T cells in Graves' hyperthyroidism and ophthalmopathy. TCRdb analysed the multiplex PCR reads with MiXCR anew, one entry per CDR3 protein. This sample yields roughly 400,000 distinct CDR3 sequences, of which 15% to 18% are seen a single time; around a quarter belongs to the top ten. The sequenced sample was blood. The origin of the receptors is a woman aged 18-30 years with Graves' hyperthyroidism that later progressed to Graves' ophthalmopathy. Both conserved end residues are part of each CDR3. D genes are given only for firm matches. The listing skips clone size in some rows; elsewhere it reads once, few, many or a size class.

V	length	D	J	size	CDR3	DNA
TRBV7-9	16	TRBD2	TRBJ2-7	many	CASSHDTSGRLYEQYF	TGTGCCAGCAGCCACGATACTAGCGGGAGGCTGTACGAGCAGTACTTC
TRBV6-2/TRBV6-3	16	TRBD2	TRBJ2-5	many	CASSLPQGAGGETQYF	TGTGCCAGCAGTCTCCCTCAGGGAGCGGGAGGGGAGACCCAGTACTTC
TRBV12-3/TRBV12-4	13	-	TRBJ2-3	many	CASSWGRKDTQYF	TGTGCCAGCAGTTGGGGACGGAAAGATACGCAGTATTTT
TRBV15	13	-	TRBJ1-2	-	CATSREGRDGYTF	TGTGCCACCAGCAGAGAAGGGCGAGATGGCTACACCTTC
TRBV13	15	TRBD2	TRBJ2-1	-	CASRMGLAVYNEQFF	TGTGCCAGCAGAATGGGACTAGCGGTATACAATGAGCAGTTCTTC
TRBV18	15	-	TRBJ2-7	many	CASSPGPHGPYEQYF	TGTGCCAGCTCACCAGGGCCCCACGGGCCCTACGAGCAGTACTTC
TRBV20-1	13	-	TRBJ2-7	few	CSASNTGTYEQYF	TGCAGTGCGAGCAACACGGGGACCTACGAGCAGTACTTC
TRBV7-9	16	TRBD2	TRBJ2-5	many	CASSLLVGLAGETQYF	TGTGCCAGCAGCTTATTGGTGGGACTAGCGGGAGAGACCCAGTACTTC
TRBV6-2/TRBV6-3	13	TRBD2	TRBJ2-5	few	CASRGWEGQTQYF	TGTGCCAGCAGGGGATGGGAGGGACAGACCCAGTACTTC
TRBV7-8	17	TRBD2	TRBJ2-1	many	CASSLGLAGGPRNEQFF	TGTGCCAGCAGCTTGGGCCTAGCGGGAGGGCCGCGGAATGAGCAGTTCTTC